One T cell receptor beta chain is described in this entry. The data originate from a study of blood T cell repertoires in COVID-19. The CDR3 contains 14 residues. V was shortened by 5 bases and J by 4 bases, with 15 bases between the two germline ends. Germline V lookup: CDR1 GTSNPN, CDR2 SVGIG (reference sequence). Authors' processing steps: Reference gene primer amplification gave nucleated cell count estimates. The method was immunoSEQ multiplex PCR; TCRdb's version includes in-frame clones alone and lacks a portion of them. The DNA was the basis for D and trimming; V, J and clone size are from that table. The table includes 190,000 or so clones, approximately 90% detected once. Recruits, aged roughly 18 to 100 years, lived in 20 to 30 US areas.

This sequence joins TRBV30 and TRBJ1-3; no firm D call. Material: PBMCs or T cells enriched from blood (not recorded which). This TCR derives from a man younger than 30 with acute COVID-19. The CDR3 protein is CAWEKRRLGNTIYF. CDR3 bases: TGTGCCTGGGAGAAACGGAGATTGGGAAACACCATATATTTT.